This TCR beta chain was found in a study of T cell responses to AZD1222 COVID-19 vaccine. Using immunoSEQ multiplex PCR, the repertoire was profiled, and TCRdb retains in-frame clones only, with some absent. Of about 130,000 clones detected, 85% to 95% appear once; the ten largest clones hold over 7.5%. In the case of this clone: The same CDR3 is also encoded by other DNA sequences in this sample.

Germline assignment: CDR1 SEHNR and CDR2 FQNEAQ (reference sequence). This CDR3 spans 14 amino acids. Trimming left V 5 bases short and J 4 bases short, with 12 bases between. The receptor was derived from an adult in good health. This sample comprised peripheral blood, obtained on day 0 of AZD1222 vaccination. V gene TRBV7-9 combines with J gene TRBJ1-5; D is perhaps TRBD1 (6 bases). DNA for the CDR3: TGTGCCAGCAGCCTTAGCACAGGGAATCAGCCCCAGCATTTT. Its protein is CASSLSTGNQPQHF.